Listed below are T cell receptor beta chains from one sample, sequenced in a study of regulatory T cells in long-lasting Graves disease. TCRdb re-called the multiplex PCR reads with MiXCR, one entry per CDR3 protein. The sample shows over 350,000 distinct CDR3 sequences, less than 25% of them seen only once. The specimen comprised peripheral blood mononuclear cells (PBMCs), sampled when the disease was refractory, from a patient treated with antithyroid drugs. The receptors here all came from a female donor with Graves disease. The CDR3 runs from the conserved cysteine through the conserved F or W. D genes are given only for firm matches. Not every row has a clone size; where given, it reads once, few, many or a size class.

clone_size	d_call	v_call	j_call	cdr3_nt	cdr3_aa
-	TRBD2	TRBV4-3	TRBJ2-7	TGCGCCAGCAGCCAAGAGCGAGCGGGAGCCTTAAATGGGGAGCAGTACTTC	CASSQERAGALNGEQYF
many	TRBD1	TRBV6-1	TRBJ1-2	TGTGCCAGCAGTCCCTTGGACAGGGGGGACTATGGCTACACCTTC	CASSPLDRGDYGYTF
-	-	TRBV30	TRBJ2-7	TGTGCCTGGAGTTCCAGTAACTCCTACGAGCAGTACTTC	CAWSSSNSYEQYF
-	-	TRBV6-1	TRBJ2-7	TGTGCCAGCAGTAATCCGGGACTGGCCGAGCAGTACTTC	CASSNPGLAEQYF
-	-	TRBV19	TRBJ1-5	TGTGCCAGCGGGCTCGGGGCCATGAATCAGCCCCAGCATTTT	CASGLGAMNQPQHF
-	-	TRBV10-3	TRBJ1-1	TGTGCCATCAGTGAGTCTGGAGGGATGAACACTGAAGCTTTCTTT	CAISESGGMNTEAFF
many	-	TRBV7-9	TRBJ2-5	TGTGCCAGCAGCCCGCACTCAGGAAAAGAGACCCAGTACTTC	CASSPHSGKETQYF
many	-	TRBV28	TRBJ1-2	TGTGCCAGCAGTCAAGGGGCCTACTATGGCTACACCTTC	CASSQGAYYGYTF
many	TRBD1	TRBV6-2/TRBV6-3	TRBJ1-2	TGTGCCAGCAGTTACTCGGCCCAGAACCAGGGGGACTATGGCTACACCTTC	CASSYSAQNQGDYGYTF
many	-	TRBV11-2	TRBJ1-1	TGTGCCAGCAGCTTAGATGGGGGAGTGAACACTGAAGCTTTCTTT	CASSLDGGVNTEAFF
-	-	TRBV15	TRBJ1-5	TGTGCCACCAGCAGAGATGGACGGGGGCCTGAACCCCAGCATTTT	CATSRDGRGPEPQHF
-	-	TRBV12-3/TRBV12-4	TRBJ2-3	TGTGCCAGCAGGGGCCAACTAGAACCTAGCACAGATACGCAGTATTTT	CASRGQLEPSTDTQYF
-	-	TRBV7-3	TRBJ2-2	TGTGCCAGCAGCCCGTTCGTTGGGGGAAAGAACACCGGGGAGCTGTTTTTT	CASSPFVGGKNTGELFF
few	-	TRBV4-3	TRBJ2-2	TGCGCCAGCAGCTACTCTCATCCGGGCACCGGGGAGCTGTTTTTT	CASSYSHPGTGELFF
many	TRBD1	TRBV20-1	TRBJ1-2	TGCAGTGCCACGGACAGGGACAACTATGGCTACACCTTC	CSATDRDNYGYTF
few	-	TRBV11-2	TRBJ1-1	TGTGCCAGCAGCTTAGATGGGGCGGGGCGGAAGAACACTGAAGCTTTCTTT	CASSLDGAGRKNTEAFF
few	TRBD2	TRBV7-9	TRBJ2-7	TGTGCCAGCAGCATCACTAGCGGGAGGGCCTCGGGTCCCCAGTACTTC	CASSITSGRASGPQYF
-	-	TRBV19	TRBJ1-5	TGTGCCAGTAGTATAGGGGGGAATCAGCCCCAGCATTTT	CASSIGGNQPQHF
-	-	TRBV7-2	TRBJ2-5	TGTGCCAGCAACGTTAGGAGGGAGACCCAGTACTTC	CASNVRRETQYF
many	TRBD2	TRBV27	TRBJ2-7	TGTGCCAGCAGTTTTGGAGCGGGAGGGCCGCGTGAGCAGTACTTC	CASSFGAGGPREQYF
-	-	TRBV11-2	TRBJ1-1	TGTGCCAGCAGCTTAATAAGGGGCGAATCTGAAGCTTTCTTT	CASSLIRGESEAFF
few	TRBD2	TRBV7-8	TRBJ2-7	TGTGCCAGCAGCCCCCCTGAGAGGACTAGAACTTTCTACGAGCAGTACTTC	CASSPPERTRTFYEQYF
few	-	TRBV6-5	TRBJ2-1	TGTGCCAGCAGTTGGCTAGGCTCCTACAATGAGCAGTTCTTC	CASSWLGSYNEQFF
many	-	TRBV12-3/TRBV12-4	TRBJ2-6	TGTGCCAGCAGCTCTCGTCTCAGAGACGGCTCTGGGGCCAACGTCCTGACTTTC	CASSSRLRDGSGANVLTF
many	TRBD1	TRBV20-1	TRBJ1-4	TGCAGTGCTAAGGGGGACAGGGGTGAAAAACTGTTTTTT	CSAKGDRGEKLFF
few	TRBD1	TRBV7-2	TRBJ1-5	TGTGCCAGCAGCTATACAGGGGGGCAGGGCAATCAGCCCCAGCATTTT	CASSYTGGQGNQPQHF
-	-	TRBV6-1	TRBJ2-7	TGTGCCAGCAGGCCCCTAGTTGGAGGAACCTACGAGCAGTACTTC	CASRPLVGGTYEQYF
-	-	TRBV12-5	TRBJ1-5	TGTGCTAGTGGTTTGCGCGGGGGCGACACAGATACGCAGCATTTT	CASGLRGGDTDTQHF
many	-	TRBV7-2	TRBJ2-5	TGTGCCAGCAGCTTAGTCCCGGACAGCCAAGAGACCCAGTACTTC	CASSLVPDSQETQYF
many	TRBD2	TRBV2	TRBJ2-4	TGTGCCAGCAGTGCCCAGGGAGGGACCAAAAACATTCAGTACTTC	CASSAQGGTKNIQYF
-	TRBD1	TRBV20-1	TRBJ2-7	TGCAGTGCTAATTCGGGGGGGACAGGGGGCAACGAGCAGTACTTC	CSANSGGTGGNEQYF
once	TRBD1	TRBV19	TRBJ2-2	TGTGCCAGTAGTATAACGGGACAGGGGACCGGGGAGCTGTTTTTT	CASSITGQGTGELFF
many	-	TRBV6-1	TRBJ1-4	TGTGCCAGCACCAGAAACAGGAATACCAATGAAAAACTGTTTTTT	CASTRNRNTNEKLFF
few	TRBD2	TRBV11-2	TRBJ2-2	TGTGCCAGCAGCTTAAGTGGAAGCGGGAACGTGCAGGAGCTGTTTTTT	CASSLSGSGNVQELFF
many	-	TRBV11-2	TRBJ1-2	TGTGCCAGCAGCTTTACAACCGGTGTAACCTTC	CASSFTTGVTF
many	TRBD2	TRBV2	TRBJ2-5	TGTGCCGCGGGACTAGCGGGAGTCCAGTACTTC	CAAGLAGVQYF
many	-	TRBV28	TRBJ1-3	TGTGCCAGCAGGGTTGGGGGGTCTGCCGGAAACACCATATATTTT	CASRVGGSAGNTIYF
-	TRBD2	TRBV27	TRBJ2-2	TGTGCCAGCTCACCACGGGGGGGGCCCACCGGGGAGCTGTTTTTT	CASSPRGGPTGELFF
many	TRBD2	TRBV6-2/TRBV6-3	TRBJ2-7	TGTGCCAGCAGAACCACTCTAGCGGGAAACGAGCAGTACTTC	CASRTTLAGNEQYF
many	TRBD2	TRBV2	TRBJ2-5	TGTGCCAGCAGTGCAAGACTAGCGGGGGAGACCCAGTACTTC	CASSARLAGETQYF
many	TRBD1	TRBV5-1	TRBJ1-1	TGCGCCAGCAGCCCGGGACAGGGTAGCTCCATGAACACTGAAGCTTTCTTT	CASSPGQGSSMNTEAFF
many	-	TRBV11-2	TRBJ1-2	TGTGCCAGCAGCCCGCACACCTTC	CASSPHTF
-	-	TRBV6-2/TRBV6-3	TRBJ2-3	TGTGCCAGCAGTTTACAAATTAGCGGAACAGATACGCAGTATTTT	CASSLQISGTDTQYF
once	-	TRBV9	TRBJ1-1	TGTGCCAGCAGCCTGGGGGGGGCGAGCACTGAAGCTTTCTTT	CASSLGGASTEAFF
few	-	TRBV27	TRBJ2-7	TGTGCCAGCAGTTTTTTTTTCGGTGACTACGAGCAGTACTTC	CASSFFFGDYEQYF
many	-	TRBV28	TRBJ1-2	TGTGCCAGCAGTTTCAGAGGCGTAGACTATGGCTACACCTTC	CASSFRGVDYGYTF
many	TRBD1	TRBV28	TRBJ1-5	TGTGCCAGCAGTCTCAGACAGGGAAACAATCAGCCCCAGCATTTT	CASSLRQGNNQPQHF
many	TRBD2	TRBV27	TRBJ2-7	TGTGCCAGCAGTTCCGTCAGCGGGACCCCTCTCGAGCAGTACTTC	CASSSVSGTPLEQYF
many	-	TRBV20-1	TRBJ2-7	TGCAGTGCTTCCTCCCGGGACTTTAGCTCCTACGAGCAGTACTTC	CSASSRDFSSYEQYF
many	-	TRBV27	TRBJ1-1	TGTGCCAGCAGCTTATTGGGGGGAGGCACTGAAGCTTTCTTT	CASSLLGGGTEAFF
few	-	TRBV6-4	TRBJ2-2	TGTGCCAGCAGTGACTCGGGGACGGGTCCCGGGGAGCTGTTTTTT	CASSDSGTGPGELFF
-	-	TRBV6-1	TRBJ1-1	TGTGCCACCGAGCGGACCCGGGGACCCGAAGGCGAAGCTTTCTTT	CATERTRGPEGEAFF
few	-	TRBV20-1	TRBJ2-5	TGCAGTGCTAGAGATTTGCAGGGGCTGGAGACCCAGTACTTC	CSARDLQGLETQYF
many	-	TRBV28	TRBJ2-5	TGTGCCAGCACCAGATTACAGAGCCAGGGGACCCAGTACTTC	CASTRLQSQGTQYF
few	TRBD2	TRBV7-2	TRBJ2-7	TGTGCCAGCAGCTTAGAAAGCGGGAGTTTCTACGAGCAGTACTTC	CASSLESGSFYEQYF
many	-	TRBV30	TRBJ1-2	TGTGCCTGGGGGCAAGGGGGATATGGCTACACCTTC	CAWGQGGYGYTF
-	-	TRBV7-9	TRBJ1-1	TGTGCCAGCAGCTTAGGTGAAGTCCTCTTT	CASSLGEVLF